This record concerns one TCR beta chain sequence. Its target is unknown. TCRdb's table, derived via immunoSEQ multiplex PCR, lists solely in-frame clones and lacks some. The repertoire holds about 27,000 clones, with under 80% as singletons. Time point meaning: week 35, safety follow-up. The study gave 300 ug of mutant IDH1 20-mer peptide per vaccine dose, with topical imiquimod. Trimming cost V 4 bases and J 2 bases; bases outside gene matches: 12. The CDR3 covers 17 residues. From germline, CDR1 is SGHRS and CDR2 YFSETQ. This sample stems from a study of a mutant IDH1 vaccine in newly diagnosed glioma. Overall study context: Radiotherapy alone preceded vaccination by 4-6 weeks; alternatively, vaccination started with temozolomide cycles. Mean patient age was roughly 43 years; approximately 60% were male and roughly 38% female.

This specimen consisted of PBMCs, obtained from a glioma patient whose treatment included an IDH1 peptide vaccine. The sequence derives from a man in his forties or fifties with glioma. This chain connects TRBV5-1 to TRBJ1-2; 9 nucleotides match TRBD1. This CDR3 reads CASSRDRAKQKNYGYTF. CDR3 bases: TGCGCCAGCAGCCGGGACAGGGCTAAACAAAAAAACTATGGCTACACCTTC.